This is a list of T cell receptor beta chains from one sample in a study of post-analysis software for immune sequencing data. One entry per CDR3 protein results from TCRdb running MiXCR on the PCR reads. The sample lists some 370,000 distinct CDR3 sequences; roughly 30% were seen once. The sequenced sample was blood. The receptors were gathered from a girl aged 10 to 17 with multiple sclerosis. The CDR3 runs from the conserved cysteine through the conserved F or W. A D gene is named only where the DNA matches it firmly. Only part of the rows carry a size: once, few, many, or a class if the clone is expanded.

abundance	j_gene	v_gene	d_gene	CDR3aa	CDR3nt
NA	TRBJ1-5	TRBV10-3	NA	CATSESEGRGRHQPQHF	TGTGCCACCAGTGAGTCAGAGGGCAGGGGCCGCCATCAGCCCCAGCATTTT
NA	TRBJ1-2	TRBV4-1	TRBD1	CANSQVTGDGYTF	TGCGCCAACAGCCAAGTTACAGGGGATGGCTACACCTTC
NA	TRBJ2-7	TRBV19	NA	CASKDGASSYEQYF	TGTGCCAGTAAAGACGGGGCGAGCTCCTACGAGCAGTACTTC
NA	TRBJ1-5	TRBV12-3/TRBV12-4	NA	CASSEQGDSNQPQHF	TGTGCCAGCAGCGAACAGGGTGATAGCAATCAGCCCCAGCATTTT
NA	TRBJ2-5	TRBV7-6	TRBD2	CASSARTSGDGETQYF	TGTGCCAGCAGCGCCCGGACTAGCGGGGATGGAGAGACCCAGTACTTC
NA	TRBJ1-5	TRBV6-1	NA	CASSEAMGRSQPQHF	TGTGCCAGCAGTGAAGCGATGGGGAGGAGCCAGCCCCAGCATTTT
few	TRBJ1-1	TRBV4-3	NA	CASSQVGGGTEAFF	TGCGCCAGCAGCCAAGTAGGGGGGGGGACTGAAGCTTTCTTT
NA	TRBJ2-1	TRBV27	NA	CASSPQGHEQFF	TGTGCCAGCAGTCCACAGGGCCATGAGCAGTTCTTC
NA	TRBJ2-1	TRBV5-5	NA	CASSLAWGQRVYNEQFF	TGTGCCAGCAGCTTGGCTTGGGGGCAGAGGGTATACAATGAGCAGTTCTTC
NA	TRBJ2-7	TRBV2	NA	CASSEGVSYEQYF	TGTGCCAGCAGTGAGGGGGTCTCCTACGAGCAGTACTTC
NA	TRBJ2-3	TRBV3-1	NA	CAGSERGGGDTQYF	TGTGCCGGCAGCGAAAGGGGAGGAGGAGATACGCAGTATTTT
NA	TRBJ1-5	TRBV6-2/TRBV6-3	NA	CASSDNTAGPYSNQPQHF	TGTGCCAGCAGTGATAACACGGCGGGCCCTTATAGCAATCAGCCCCAGCATTTT
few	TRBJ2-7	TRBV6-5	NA	CASSYSRPGPYEQYF	TGTGCCAGCAGTTACTCCAGACCGGGCCCCTACGAGCAGTACTTC
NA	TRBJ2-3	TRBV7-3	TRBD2	CASSMTSGLTDTQYF	TGTGCCAGCAGCATGACTAGCGGGCTCACAGATACGCAGTATTTT
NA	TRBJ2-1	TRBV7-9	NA	CASSTRTTEQFF	TGTGCCAGCAGCACCCGAACCACTGAGCAGTTCTTC